This TCR beta chain was recorded in a study of cytomegalovirus exposure and HLA in healthy donors (dated by TCRdb to the late 2010s). Turning to the overall study: An earlier analysis of several hundred of the donors reported 250 to 300 Gb of sequence data and some 120 million unique TCR beta sequences from 150 million to 200 million T cells. Roughly 290 gigabases of sequencing data and roughly 81 million unique TCR sequences made up an early release that covered approximately 620 HLA-typed donors. Donor age, sex, ethnicity and CMV serostatus were compiled alongside the repertoire data. On average, about 200,000 unique TCR beta nucleotide sequences were sequenced per donor among a few hundred genotyped donors of the cohort, with roughly a sixth of those sequences being non-productive. A later analysis re-examined previously published TCR beta repertoires from several hundred donors and added high-resolution HLA genotyping to investigate patterns of TCR occurrence. To predict cytomegalovirus infection status, the study combined high-throughput TCR immunosequencing, statistical association of individual TCRs with disease status, and machine learning. An earlier analysis of around 580 of the donors used high-throughput TCR beta sequencing to judge whether each TCR beta V gene segment behaved as functional or pseudogenic. The study was designed to test whether signatures of past pathogen exposure could be identified by cataloging public T cell receptors. All discovery cohort repertoires had been generated using a single sequencing platform. The later analysis used no new phenotypic data to find candidate immune exposures, relying instead on TCR beta sequences and their occurrence across donors. The number of typed donors differed by locus: about 620-640 for A, B, C, DRB1 and DQB1; 500 to 550 for DQA1; 606 for DPA1; and about 450 for DPB1. Along with the roughly 710-subject first cohort, a separate validation cohort of about 110 different subjects was used. Among the 398 genotyped donors, approximately 82% belonged to the genetic ancestry cluster associated with self-reported Caucasian donors. The study used immunosequencing to profile the T cell repertoires of some 600 subjects and linked those repertoires to cytomegalovirus serostatus. HLA typing included class I and class II loci at four-digit resolution. Five DR-DQ haplotypes were treated as single units for association and clustering because of strong linkage in the cohort. Genome-wide SNP genotypes for about 65% of the roughly 670 donors were used in a later genetic analysis, which treated that subset as a discovery cohort.

To note about this clone: The antigen it recognizes is unknown. It has no much larger one-base neighbor in the sample; base qualities were not kept.

The method was the immunoSEQ multiplex PCR assay. For the multiplex PCR, a mixture combining 60 forward primers for TCR Vbeta segments and 13 reverse primers for TCR Jbeta segments was used. Amplification of the CDR3 region of rearranged TCR beta genes was performed with a multiplex PCR assay on genomic DNA. The amplified TCR beta libraries were sequenced on the Illumina HiSeq System as 87-base-pair reads. In the source study's methods: A later analysis counted about 82 million unique TCR beta chains across the 500 to 850 repertoires, and 9.5 million to 11 million of these chains were shared by at least two donors. Raw reads were error-corrected and collapsed into unique sequences by a nearest-neighbor algorithm in which closely related sequences were merged to remove PCR and sequencing errors. V, D and J gene segments were assigned by aligning CDR3 sequences to IMGT reference sequences. For a sequence to be retained, a match of at least six nucleotides was required to both a V gene segment and a J gene segment. A rearrangement was called productive if the CDR3 had no stop codons and remained in frame with V and J, and every other rearrangement was called non-productive. CDR3 was defined according to IMGT convention as the region running from the second conserved V-encoded cysteine to the conserved J-encoded phenylalanine. Sequences without an unambiguous match to a single V gene segment were excluded from the earlier analysis of several hundred of the donors. In an earlier analysis of approximately 590 of the donors, V segments were called functional above 56.7% productive rearrangements and were called segregating when the between-donor standard deviation exceeded 5%. A statistical classification framework was developed to diagnose cytomegalovirus status using the catalog of TCR beta chain sequences. A later analysis assigned V and J genes by comparing TCR nucleotide sequences with IMGT/GENE-DB human TR gene sequences. A later analysis assigned CDR3 sequences and most-parsimonious VDJ recombination scenarios with the TCRdist pipeline. In a later analysis, each TCR beta chain was defined by its CDR3 amino acid sequence together with its V-gene family, and reads without a unique V-gene family were excluded. As a way to deal with suspected cross-contamination and a sequencing artifact, a later analysis dropped nearly 600 nucleotide sequences that were highly shared and had low generation probability. A later analysis calculated a clonal expansion index for each public chain from normalized within-repertoire ranks of inferred template counts. A later analysis computed generation probabilities with a VDJ recombination model fitted to out-of-frame rearrangements, and checked the results against IGoR. Hypergeometric tests were used in a later analysis to score TCR-TCR, TCR-HLA and TCR-CMV co-occurrence, with a repertoire-size bias correction applied to the TCR pairs. False discovery rates were estimated in a later analysis by permuting HLA or CMV assignments 20 times. In a later analysis, co-occurring TCRs were grouped with DBSCAN, and TCRdist sequence similarity was added when clustering was performed within HLA-allele-positive subsets. Repertoires with fewer than 30,000 or more than 120,000 public chains, plus five repertoires with anomalous nucleotide sharing, were excluded from co-occurrence clustering. What TCRdb holds here is the immuneACCESS table cut down to in-frame rearrangements. Part of the clones is not present; checked against another copy, under half of the missing clones reflect an unresolved V gene, and the others are unexplained. Clonal size and the V and J genes are those of that table, whereas D and trimming came from the DNA. In all, the sample holds some 120,000 clones, and 74% of those were seen once. Of the sample, 3.5% to 4.5% is held by the ten largest clones.

There are 18 amino acids in the CDR3, from cysteine to phenylalanine inclusive. Only the CDR3 DNA is retained, 54 bases long and in frame from the first base. The cohort comprised some 700 healthy bone marrow donors. Cohort members were all nominally healthy when sampled, although unrecorded immune exposures were likely present. The donor tested CMV seropositive and was one of the 289 seropositive cohort members. A peripheral blood sample was collected from each donor, and TCR beta sequencing was performed on peripheral blood mononuclear cells. The Qiagen DNeasy Blood Extraction Kit was used to extract genomic DNA from the blood cell samples. The study at large found these results: Most TCR sequences were seen in very few donors, while some public TCRs were found in many individuals. In this cohort, only TCR beta chains were sequenced, and detectable features were limited by the absence of alpha or paired-chain data. A later analysis found that TCR association rates varied across HLA loci, with DRB1 alleles showing the most associated TCRs and HLA-C alleles the fewest. Some IMGT-functional V segments, including TRBV6-2 and TRBV6-3, could not be told apart with the 87-base-pair reads, so those segments were excluded. An earlier analysis of some 560 of the donors showed that most TCR beta V segments appeared in productive rearrangements either about 87% or about 30% of the time, which broadly matched IMGT annotations. Specific HLA alleles were associated with 18,000 or so TCR beta sequences at a false discovery rate of 0.05 in a later analysis. Because counts were too low, around 18 rarely observed V segments, including chromosome 9 orphons, were left out of the earlier analysis of approximately 500 of the donors. A later analysis found that most CMV-associated TCR beta chains appeared HLA-restricted, with HLA associations seemingly driven largely by CMV exposure. Linkage disequilibrium might explain the correlated functional status among segregating V segments, but an unknown experimental factor could not be excluded. Compared with the 666-donor mean, donors in an Asian-associated ancestry cluster had fewer N-insertions in productive TCRs, according to a later genetic analysis. The authors suggested that the approach could potentially be extended to other disease states and immunological phenotypes. In a later genetic analysis, a missense DCLRE1C variant was associated with V-gene and J-gene trimming of TCR beta chains, and the association was replicated in an independent cohort. A group of highly shared sequence variants was considered likely to be a technical artifact of the sequencing pipeline. A further reported finding was that TCR beta sequences accurately predicted the HLA-A and HLA-B alleles for most subjects in the first cohort. Cytomegalovirus status was reported to be diagnosed by the classifier with high specificity and sensitivity in both the original and validation cohorts. In a later analysis, HLA-associated TCR beta chains were found to be more clonally expanded and to have lower generation probabilities than equally common non-associated chains. When HLA alleles, especially DR and DQ, strongly co-occurred, attributing TCR associations to individual alleles was difficult. For the cohort, immune exposure information was limited to CMV serostatus. Sequencing depth was assumed to be roughly uniform across donors in the presence/absence analyses, though that assumption may not hold. A few of the identified cytomegalovirus-associated TCR beta chains were confirmed in vitro to be specific for cytomegalovirus antigens. HLA typing was unavailable for some donors at each locus, so association tests used only the typed subset. In the study, some 180 TCR beta chains were listed as associated with cytomegalovirus. A later analysis reported that several top co-occurrence clusters appeared linked to parvovirus B19, influenza, CMV and Epstein-Barr virus.

The sequence joins TRBV21-1 to TRBJ2-6; TRBD1, the table's D call, lacks a check against the DNA. TRBV21-1 has pseudogene status. This receptor was taken from a middle-aged man in good health and CMV-seropositive. The sequenced material came from PBMCs. The CDR3 protein: CASSIDRVTPSGANVLTF. The DNA sequence reads TGTGCCAGCAGCATCGACAGGGTGACCCCCTCTGGGGCCAACGTCCTGACTTTC.